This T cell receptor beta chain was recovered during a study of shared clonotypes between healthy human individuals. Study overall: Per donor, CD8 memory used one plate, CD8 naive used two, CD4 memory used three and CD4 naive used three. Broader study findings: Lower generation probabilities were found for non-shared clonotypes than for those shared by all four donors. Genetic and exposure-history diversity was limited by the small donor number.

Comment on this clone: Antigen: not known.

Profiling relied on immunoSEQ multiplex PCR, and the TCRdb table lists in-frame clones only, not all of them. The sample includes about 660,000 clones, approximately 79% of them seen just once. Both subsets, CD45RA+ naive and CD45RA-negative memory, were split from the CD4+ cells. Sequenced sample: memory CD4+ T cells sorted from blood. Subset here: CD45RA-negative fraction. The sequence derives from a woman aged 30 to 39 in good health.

The CDR3 loop reads CASSEFGMNTEAFF. The CDR3 nucleotides are TGTGCCAGCAGTGAATTCGGAATGAACACTGAAGCTTTCTTT. V usage is TRBV6-1 and J usage is TRBJ1-1; D ambiguous. Trimming took off 2 bases at V and 0 bases at J, with 7 bases between the two ends. The CDR3 runs to 14 residues. CDR1 and CDR2 from the germline V gene are MNHNS and SASEGT.